One sample yielded the 2 T cell receptor beta chains listed below, sequenced in a study of T-cell memory formation after mild COVID-19. TCRdb reanalysed the 5' RACE reads using MiXCR and keeps one entry per CDR3 protein. The table lists around 530,000 distinct CDR3 sequences, roughly a fifth of them singletons, with roughly 8.3% in the top ten. The sequencing sample was made of PBMCs or a T cell subset sorted from them (not recorded which). The receptor source for this set is an adult woman who had mild COVID-19 (a few samples of this study predate the infection). Cell type and time point are not known.

The chain has TRBV28 and TRBJ2-7, with D perhaps matching TRBD1 or TRBD2 (6 bases each). CDR3 length: 15 residues. The ends were cut back, 2 bases at V and 4 bases at J, with 15 bases in the middle. Germline V lookup: CDR1 MDHEN, CDR2 SYDVKM. CDR3 coding DNA: TGTGCCAGCAGTTTAAATGGGGGGCGAAGGTACGAGCAGTACTTC. This sequence encodes CASSLNGGRRYEQYF.

V gene TRBV5-1 combines with J gene TRBJ1-3; D remains ambiguous. The CDR3 has 13 amino acids. Trimming shortened V by 0 bases and J by 4 bases, and 5 bases separated the two germline ends. CDR1 and CDR2 from the germline V gene are SGHRS and YFSETQ. The CDR3 DNA follows: TGCGCCAGCAGCTTGGAAGGGGGAAACACCATATATTTT. Residues: CASSLEGGNTIYF.